This entry features one TCR beta chain sequence. The CDR3 spans 16 residues. The trim removed 1 base at V and 7 bases at J, leaving 7 bases unmatched. Germline V CDR1 and CDR2: SGHVS, FQNEAQ. This sample stems from a study of blood T cell repertoires in COVID-19. Study background: PBMCs, B-cell-depleted T cells, or T cells were the source of the cDNA or gDNA that made up the material.

Cohort placement rested on clinical history that participants reported themselves. Methods used by the authors: Quantification of nucleated cells was approximated via reference gene primer amplification. The data were produced by immunoSEQ multiplex PCR, yet TCRdb's version contains in-frame clones alone and is incomplete. That table gives V, J and clone size, and the DNA gave D and trimming. Among a few hundred thousand clones listed, 91% were seen once. Sample: PBMCs or T cells enriched from blood (not recorded which). The J gene is TRBJ2-1, the V gene TRBV7-8; 10 bases are shared with TRBD1. The sequence was collected from a middle-aged woman who had been exposed to COVID-19. Here the CDR3 reads CASSLGTGQGNNEQFF. CDR3 coding DNA: TGTGCCAGCAGCTTAGGCACGGGACAGGGGAATAATGAGCAGTTCTTC.